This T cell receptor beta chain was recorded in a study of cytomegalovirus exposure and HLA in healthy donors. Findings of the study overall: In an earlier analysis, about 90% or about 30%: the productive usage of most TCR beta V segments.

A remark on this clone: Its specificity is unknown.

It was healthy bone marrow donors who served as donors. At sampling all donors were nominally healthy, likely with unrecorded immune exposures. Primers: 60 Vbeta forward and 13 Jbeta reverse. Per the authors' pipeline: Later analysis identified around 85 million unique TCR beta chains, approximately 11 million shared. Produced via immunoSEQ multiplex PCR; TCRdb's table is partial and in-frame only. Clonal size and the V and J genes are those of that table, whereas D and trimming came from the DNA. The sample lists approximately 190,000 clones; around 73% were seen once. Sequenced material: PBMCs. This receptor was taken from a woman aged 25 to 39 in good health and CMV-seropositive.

CDR3 in DNA: TGTGCCACCAGCAGAGTCCGACCGGGGGAAGAAGCCCAGCATTTT. Its protein product is CATSRVRPGEEAQHF. This sequence joins TRBV15 and TRBJ1-5, with a possible D match to TRBD1 (5 bases). CDR1 and CDR2 (germline): LNHNV, YYDKDF (reference sequence). Trimming stripped 1 base from V and 11 bases from J, with 18 bases between. This CDR3 comprises 15 residues. Full variable domain (rest looked up from reference TRBV15 and TRBJ1-5): DAMVIQNPRYQVTQFGKPVTLSCSQTLNHNVMYWYQQKSSQAPKLLFHYYDKDFNNEADTPDNFQSRRPNTSFCFLDIRSPGLGDTAMYLCATSRVRPGEEAQHFGDGTRLSIL.